This is a list of T cell receptor beta chains from one sample in a study of CD8+ T cells in alopecia areata. Profiling relied on immunoSEQ multiplex PCR, and the TCRdb table lists in-frame clones only, not all of them. The sample includes some 4,000 clones, approximately 69% of them seen just once. Sequenced here: skin, sampled at week 24, from a patient treated with tofacitinib. The receptor set was obtained from a human donor with alopecia areata. CDR3s include the opening cysteine and the closing phenylalanine or tryptophan. The D gene is left open where the match is weak. Rows give clone size only sometimes, using once, few, many, or a class for an expanded clone.

d_gene	j_gene	abundance	v_gene	CDR3nt	CDR3aa
TRBD2	TRBJ2-7	NA	TRBV27	TGTGCCAGCAGCAGGGCGGGGGTATCCTACGAGCAGTACTTC	CASSRAGVSYEQYF
TRBD1	TRBJ1-5	NA	TRBV23-1	TGCGCCAGCAGTCAATCGAACAGGGGGCCAGTTCAGCCCCAGCATTTT	CASSQSNRGPVQPQHF
TRBD2	TRBJ2-1	NA	TRBV19	TGTGCCAGTAGTATAGACTCTAGCGGGGGCAGCGGGAATGAGCAGTTCTTC	CASSIDSSGGSGNEQFF
NA	TRBJ2-2	NA	TRBV7-3	TGTGCCAGCAGCCTAAGTCAGCCCGGGGAGCTGTTTTTT	CASSLSQPGELFF
TRBD1	TRBJ2-2	few	TRBV4-1	TGCGCCAGCAGCCCGCTGGACAGGGGTACCGGGGAGCTGTTTTTT	CASSPLDRGTGELFF
TRBD1	TRBJ2-1	NA	TRBV7-3	TGTGCCAGCAGCCCTAGGACAGGGGAGTCGATCCATGAGCAGTTCTTC	CASSPRTGESIHEQFF
NA	TRBJ2-7	NA	TRBV25-1	TGTGCCAGCAGTGAATTTAGGGAACCGTACGAGCAGTACTTC	CASSEFREPYEQYF
TRBD1	TRBJ2-7	NA	TRBV7-2	TGTGCCAGCAGTGCCCCGGGACAGGGGGCTCCGGGGCAACGGTACGAGCAGTACTTC	CASSAPGQGAPGQRYEQYF
NA	TRBJ1-5	NA	TRBV29-1	TGCGGCGACGTCAGGGGACTACGCCAGCCTCAGCATTTT	CGDVRGLRQPQHF
NA	TRBJ2-1	few	TRBV20-1	TGCAGTGCCGCGGCGTATGAGCAGTTCTTC	CSAAAYEQFF
TRBD1	TRBJ1-4	few	TRBV7-7	TGTGCCAGCAGCCGAGTGTCCCGGGACAGCCAAAATGAAAAACTGTTTTTT	CASSRVSRDSQNEKLFF
NA	TRBJ1-4	NA	TRBV10-3	TGTGCCATCAGTGAGGGGACCTCGGAAGGTCTGTTTTTT	CAISEGTSEGLFF
NA	TRBJ1-1	NA	TRBV29-1	TGCAGCCTTCGGCTGGACACTGAAGCTTTCTTT	CSLRLDTEAFF
NA	TRBJ2-7	NA	TRBV10-3	TGTGCCATCAGTGAGTCGGTCACCGTTGGGTTGCAGTCCGAGCAGTACTTC	CAISESVTVGLQSEQYF
NA	TRBJ2-5	NA	TRBV20-1	TGCAGTGCGCAACGTAAAGAGACCCAGTACTTC	CSAQRKETQYF
NA	TRBJ1-2	few	TRBV2	TGTGCCAGCAGTGAATTATATGGCTACACCTTC	CASSELYGYTF